One sample yielded the 7 T cell receptor beta chains listed below, sequenced in a study of graft-versus-host responses after intestinal transplantation. Sequencing was performed with immunoSEQ multiplex PCR; in TCRdb, only in-frame clones are kept and a portion is missing. This table has 25,000 to 35,000 clones, roughly nine tenths appearing once. Sequenced here: PBMCs, sampled about 460 days after intestinal transplantation. Receptor source: a human patient who received an intestinal transplant, so some T cells may come from the graft donor.

The genes are TRBV7-9 and TRBJ2-7; weak D call: TRBD1 (5 bases). Germline V gene sequence: CDR1 SEHNR, CDR2 FQNEAQ (reference sequence). Trimming cost V 2 bases and J 4 bases, with 15 bases left between them. This CDR3 region has 15 residues. The CDR3 loop reads CASSLLAGSTYEQYF. In nucleotides, the CDR3 is TGTGCCAGCAGCTTACTGGCAGGGTCCACTTACGAGCAGTACTTC.

This clone appeared a single time. This sequence joins TRBV7-7 and TRBJ2-3; D is perhaps TRBD2 (5 bases). The germline CDR1 and CDR2 sequences are SSHAT and FNYEAQ (reference sequence). This CDR3 has 14 amino acids. V lost 5 bases and J 4 bases, leaving 13 bases between the germline ends. The CDR3 region has the DNA TGTGCCAGCAGCCCAAGACCCGGGGCAGATACGCAGTATTTT. Protein sequence: CASSPRPGADTQYF.

V usage is TRBV6-1 and J usage is TRBJ1-5, with TRBD1 as a possible D gene (5 bases). CDR1 is MNHNS, CDR2 SASEGT, per germline. V lost 4 bases, J lost 4 bases, and 11 bases lay in between. This CDR3 spans 14 amino acids. CDR3 protein: CASSGLGGNQPQHF. In nucleotides, the CDR3 is TGTGCCAGCAGTGGTTTGGGGGGGAATCAGCCCCAGCATTTT.

V and J are TRBV4-1 and TRBJ2-6; D call uncertain. Per the germline V gene, CDR1 is MGHRA and CDR2 is YSYEKL. Trimming took off 0 bases at V and 2 bases at J, with 8 bases between the two ends. The CDR3 covers 16 residues. The CDR3 DNA follows: TGCGCCAGCAGCCAAGACTGGGTAGCTGGGGCCAACGTCCTGACTTTC. The encoded protein is CASSQDWVAGANVLTF.

In its sample, this clone was seen once. The genes are TRBV21-1 and TRBJ1-5. TRBV21-1 is recorded as a pseudogene. The CDR3 consists of 21 residues. CDR3 sequence reads: CASSNQLVRIGLGYSNQPQHF. The CDR3, as DNA: TGTGCCAGCAGCAACCAGCTAGTGCGGATCGGTCTAGGGTATAGCAATCAGCCCCAGCATTTT.

The chain is built from TRBV5-6 and TRBJ1-4; D gene uncertain. The V and J ends lost 0 bases and 0 bases respectively, with 3 bases between them. Germline CDR1 and CDR2: SGHDT and YYEEEE. This CDR3 has 14 residues. CDR3 region: CASSLEPTNEKLFF. In DNA form, the CDR3 reads TGTGCCAGCAGCTTGGAACCAACTAATGAAAAACTGTTTTTT.

The rearrangement links TRBV5-1 to TRBJ2-3, with 7 bases identical to TRBD1. Germline V gene sequence: CDR1 SGHRS, CDR2 YFSETQ. Trimming took 4 bases from V and 3 from J; bases not matched to a gene: 8. CDR3 length equals 15 residues. The CDR3, as DNA: TGCGCCAGCAGCGCAGGGGGTGGAGGAACAGATACGCAGTATTTT. It codes for CASSAGGGGTDTQYF.